The sequence of this T cell receptor beta chain was determined in a study of OX40 agonist ivuxolimab in advanced cancers. Here immunoSEQ multiplex PCR was the method, and the copy in TCRdb shows in-frame clones only, minus some. The sample yields some 86,000 clones, roughly 94% seen once. Patients were excluded for autoimmune disease history or systemic immunosuppression. The trim removed 5 bases at V and 6 bases at J, leaving 8 bases unmatched. CDR3 size: 15 residues. Germline V gene lookup returns CDR1 SSHAT and CDR2 FNYEAQ (reference sequence). The TCR comes from an adult with an advanced solid tumor such as melanoma, head and neck, liver or kidney cancer. The chain joins TRBV7-7 to TRBJ2-3, with TRBD2 identical over 10 bases. The input for sequencing was CD4+ or CD8+ T cells sorted from blood, taken in a trial of the OX40 agonist ivuxolimab. Here the CDR3 reads CASSPIAGGRDTQYF. The CDR3 nucleotides read TGTGCCAGCAGCCCTATAGCGGGGGGCCGGGATACGCAGTATTTT.